This T cell receptor (beta chain) was recorded in a study of T-cell reconstitution after alpha-beta-depleted transplantation in children. The CDR3 is 15 residues long. Deletions cut 0 bases from V and 4 bases from J, with 12 bases between. Germline V lookup: CDR1 SGHAT, CDR2 FQNNGV. A library of TCRbeta sequences, prepared with unique molecular identifiers, was generated. One entry per CDR3 protein, called by TCRdb with MiXCR from the PCR reads. The data hold about 980,000 distinct CDR3 sequences, with under 30% observed a single time. The J gene is TRBJ2-5, the V gene TRBV11-2; D gene unclear. The source material was PBMCs, mostly from graft donor cells, sampled 360 days after TCRalphabeta/CD19-depleted stem cell transplant. The origin of this receptor is a boy under three years old who had a stem cell transplant for SCID, so the T cells may come from the graft donor. Here the CDR3 DNA reads TGTGCCAGCAGCTTAGAGGGTCAGATCCGAGAGACCCAGTACTTC. Its protein product is CASSLEGQIRETQYF.